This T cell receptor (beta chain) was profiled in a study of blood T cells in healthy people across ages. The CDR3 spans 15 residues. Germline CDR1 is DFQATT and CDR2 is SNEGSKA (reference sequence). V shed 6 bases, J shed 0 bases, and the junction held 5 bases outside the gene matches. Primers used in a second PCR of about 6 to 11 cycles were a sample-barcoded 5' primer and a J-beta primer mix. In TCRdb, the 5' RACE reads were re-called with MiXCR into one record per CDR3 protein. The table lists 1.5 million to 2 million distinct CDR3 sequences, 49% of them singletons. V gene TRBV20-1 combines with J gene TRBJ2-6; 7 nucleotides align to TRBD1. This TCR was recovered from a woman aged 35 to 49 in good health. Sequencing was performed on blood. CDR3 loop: CSARQGSSGANVLTF. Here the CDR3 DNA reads TGCAGTGCGAGACAGGGAAGCTCTGGGGCCAACGTCCTGACTTTC.